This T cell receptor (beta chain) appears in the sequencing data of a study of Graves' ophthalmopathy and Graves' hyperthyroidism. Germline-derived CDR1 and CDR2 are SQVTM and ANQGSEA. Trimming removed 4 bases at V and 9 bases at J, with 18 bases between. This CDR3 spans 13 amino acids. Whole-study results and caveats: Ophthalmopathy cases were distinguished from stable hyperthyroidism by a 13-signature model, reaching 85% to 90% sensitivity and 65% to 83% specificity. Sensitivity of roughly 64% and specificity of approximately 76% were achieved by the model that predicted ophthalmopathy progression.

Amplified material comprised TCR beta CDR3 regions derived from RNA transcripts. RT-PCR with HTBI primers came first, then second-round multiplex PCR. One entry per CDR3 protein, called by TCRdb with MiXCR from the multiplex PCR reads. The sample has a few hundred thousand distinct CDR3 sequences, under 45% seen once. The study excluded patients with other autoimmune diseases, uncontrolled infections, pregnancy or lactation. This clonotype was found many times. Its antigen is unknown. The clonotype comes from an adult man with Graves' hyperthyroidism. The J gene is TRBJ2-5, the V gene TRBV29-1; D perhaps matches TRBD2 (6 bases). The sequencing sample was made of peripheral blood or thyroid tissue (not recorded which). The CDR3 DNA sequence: TGCAGCGTTGGGACTATAACGACTGGGGCCCAGTACTTC. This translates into CSVGTITTGAQYF.